Listed below are T cell receptor beta chains from one sample, sequenced in a study of tumor-infiltrating lymphocytes in primary liver carcinoma. A single record per CDR3 protein comes from TCRdb applying MiXCR to the multiplex PCR reads. The data show around 210,000 distinct CDR3 sequences, approximately 65% seen once. Sequencing input: peripheral blood. These receptors were taken from a woman aged 60-75 years with primary liver carcinoma and hepatitis B virus infection. Each CDR3 is given with its conserved first and last residue. The D gene is left open where the match is weak. A clone size is listed for some rows: how often the clone was seen (once, few, many), or a class if it is expanded.

v_call	clone_size	j_call	d_call	cdr3_nt	cdr3_aa
TRBV11-3	many	TRBJ1-1	TRBD1	TGTGCCAGCAGCTATGGACAGGGAGTGGCTGAAGCTTTCTTT	CASSYGQGVAEAFF
TRBV30	.	TRBJ2-2	TRBD2	TGTGCCTGGATCCGGGGACTAAGGAACACCGGGGAGCTGTTTTTT	CAWIRGLRNTGELFF
TRBV11-2	.	TRBJ2-3	.	TGTGCCAGCACCTTAACTCCGTTCACAGATACGCAGTATTTT	CASTLTPFTDTQYF
TRBV11-2	.	TRBJ2-2	.	TGTGCCAGCAGCTTAGGAACTACGAGAACCGTGGAGCTGTTTTTT	CASSLGTTRTVELFF
TRBV29-1	many	TRBJ2-1	TRBD2	TGCAGCGTTGGAGGGACTAGCGGTAAATACAATGAGCAGTTCTTC	CSVGGTSGKYNEQFF
TRBV28	.	TRBJ2-3	TRBD2	TGTGCCAGCAGGGGCGCGGGAGAAGATACGCAGTATTTT	CASRGAGEDTQYF
TRBV11-1	.	TRBJ1-1	TRBD1	TGTGGCAGTAGCTGGGACAGGGGTACTGAAGCCTTCTTT	CGSSWDRGTEAFF
TRBV11-2	.	TRBJ1-4	.	TGTGCCAGCAGCTTCCGGACAACTAATGAAAAACTGTTTTTT	CASSFRTTNEKLFF
TRBV29-1	.	TRBJ2-3	.	TGCGGCGTTGAAGATGTCAGAGGGCCCGATACGCAGTATTTT	CGVEDVRGPDTQYF
TRBV5-6	.	TRBJ1-1	.	.	CASSLVGVGTEVFF
TRBV12-3/TRBV12-4	many	TRBJ1-4	.	TGTGCCAGCAGTTTAGTAATGTTCGGGCCACAGTTTTTT	CASSLVMFGPQFF
TRBV20-1	.	TRBJ2-5	.	TGCAGTGCTAGATACGGGGAGACCCAGTACTTC	CSARYGETQYF
TRBV10-2	many	TRBJ2-7	TRBD2	TGCGCCAGCAGTGAGCGGGGGGTAGACTACGAGCAGTACTTC	CASSERGVDYEQYF
TRBV7-9	few	TRBJ2-7	.	TGTGCCAGCGTAAACTACCCAACCCCGTACGAGCAGTACTTC	CASVNYPTPYEQYF
TRBV11-2	.	TRBJ2-4	TRBD1	TGTGCCAGCAGCTCGTTCCAGGACAGGAAAAACATTCAGTACTTC	CASSSFQDRKNIQYF
TRBV4-1	many	TRBJ2-1	.	TGCGCCAGCAGCCAAGGGGCAGGGGCGTGGGATGAGCAGTTCTTC	CASSQGAGAWDEQFF
TRBV7-8	.	TRBJ2-3	.	TGTGCCAGCAGCGAGAGCGCGCTGGGGTTAGATACGCAGTATTTT	CASSESALGLDTQYF
TRBV6-1	.	TRBJ1-1	TRBD1	TGTGCCAGCAGTACCGGGGCAGGGGGCCCGAGGATGAACACTGAAGCTTTCTTT	CASSTGAGGPRMNTEAFF
TRBV11-3	medium-sized	TRBJ2-2	.	TGTGCCAGCAGCCTAAATTGGCTCGGGCAGAACACCGGGGAGCTGTTTTTT	CASSLNWLGQNTGELFF
TRBV4-3	.	TRBJ2-7	TRBD1	TGCGCCAGCAGCCAATCCGGGACAGGGGAATCCTACGAGCAGTACTTC	CASSQSGTGESYEQYF
TRBV5-1	.	TRBJ2-5	.	TGCGCCAGCAGCTTGGCCGCGGACGGGGCAAGAGAAGAGACCCAGTACTTC	CASSLAADGAREETQYF
TRBV6-1	.	TRBJ1-5	.	TGTGCCAGCAGTGAACGATCGGTGAATCAGCCCCAGCATTTT	CASSERSVNQPQHF
TRBV10-3	.	TRBJ2-1	TRBD2	TGTGATATCAGTGGTCCGCGCGGGAGGGCAACCTACAATGAGCAGTTCTTC	CDISGPRGRATYNEQFF
TRBV5-1	.	TRBJ1-3	.	TGCGCCAGCAGCTCGGAAGAAATCAGGGGAATCTCTGGAAACACCATATATTTT	CASSSEEIRGISGNTIYF
TRBV6-1	.	TRBJ1-2	.	TGTGCCAGCAGTGAAGCTGGGGACGACTATAGCTACACTTTC	CASSEAGDDYSYTF
TRBV5-1	few	TRBJ1-4	.	TGCGCCAGCAGCTCGCAGACCCGGGGACGGTCTCGTGAAAAACTGTTTTTT	CASSSQTRGRSREKLFF
TRBV6-6	.	TRBJ2-7	.	TGTGCCGGCATCACTCCCGGCTCCTACGAGCAGTACTTC	CAGITPGSYEQYF
TRBV11-2	.	TRBJ1-3	.	TGTGCCAGCGGCTTACTGGTCCCCACATCTGGAAACACGATATATTTT	CASGLLVPTSGNTIYF
TRBV28	.	TRBJ2-3	.	TGTGCCAGCAGTAAACCCCCGGGACCCAGCACAGATACGCAGTATTTT	CASSKPPGPSTDTQYF
TRBV28	.	TRBJ2-2	TRBD1	TGTGCCAGCAGTTCCAACCCGGGACAGGGGGGCACCGAGGAGCTGTTTTTT	CASSSNPGQGGTEELFF
TRBV21-1	.	TRBJ2-4	.	TGTGCCAGCAGCAAAATGTCACCTAAACGGGGCCAACGAGCCAAAAACATTCAGTACTTC	CASSKMSPKRGQRAKNIQYF
TRBV5-1	few	TRBJ1-1	TRBD1	TGCGCCAGCAGCCCAGGGGGCTGGACTGAAGCTTTCTTT	CASSPGGWTEAFF
TRBV6-5	many	TRBJ1-1	TRBD1	TGTGCCAGCAGTTTCATTAGACAGGGGGCTGCTTTCTTT	CASSFIRQGAAFF
TRBV11-3	.	TRBJ2-7	.	TGTGCCATCAGCTTAGATCGGGCTAGCAGCTACGAGCAGCACTTC	CAISLDRASSYEQHF
TRBV29-1	once	TRBJ2-5	.	TGCAGCGGTATCCTAACAGGGTCCCAAGAGACCCAGTACTTC	CSGILTGSQETQYF
TRBV28	once	TRBJ1-1	.	TGTGCCAGCAGTTCCCCCGACGGAGCTCGGGAAGCTTTCTTT	CASSSPDGAREAFF
TRBV18	.	TRBJ1-6	.	TGTGCCAGCTCACCAGGCACACCAAATAATTCACCCCTCCACTTT	CASSPGTPNNSPLHF
TRBV28	few	TRBJ2-1	TRBD2	TGTGCCAGCAGTCCCATACGAACTAGCGGGACCTACAATGAGCAGTTCTTC	CASSPIRTSGTYNEQFF
TRBV12-3/TRBV12-4	.	TRBJ2-7	.	TGTGCCAGCAGTTTTTGGGACTTGGGGGGTACCTACGGGCAATACTTC	CASSFWDLGGTYGQYF
TRBV6-1	once	TRBJ2-6	.	TGTGCCAGCAAGTACGACCACTCTGGGGCCAACGTCCTGAGTTTC	CASKYDHSGANVLSF
TRBV14	many	TRBJ2-5	.	TGTGCCAGCAGCCAAGTCGTAGGAGCCACAAAGACCCAGTACTTC	CASSQVVGATKTQYF
TRBV25-1	.	TRBJ2-1	TRBD2	TGTGCCAGCAGTGAAGGCTATCCCCAGGGAGGGACCGCCTACAATGAGCAGTTCTTC	CASSEGYPQGGTAYNEQFF
TRBV5-6	few	TRBJ2-7	.	TGTACCAGCAGCCCAGGTCCGGGCTACGAGCAGTACTTC	CTSSPGPGYEQYF
TRBV28	few	TRBJ2-7	.	TGTGCCAGCGGCTTGTTGGGGACACTCAATTATGAGCAGTACTTC	CASGLLGTLNYEQYF
TRBV11-2	.	TRBJ2-2	TRBD1	TGTGCCAGCAGCTTTAGCCGGGACAGGGGGGGCACCGGGGACATGTTTTTT	CASSFSRDRGGTGDMFF
TRBV11-2	medium-sized	TRBJ1-1	TRBD1	TGTGCCAGCAGCTCCTTAACAGGGGATTGGAACACTGAAGCTTTCTTT	CASSSLTGDWNTEAFF
TRBV4-2	many	TRBJ2-7	TRBD2	TGTGCCAGCAGCCAAGAGGGACTAGCGGGATCCGAGCAGTACTTC	CASSQEGLAGSEQYF
TRBV30	.	TRBJ1-5	.	TGTGCCTGGAGTACCGGGACGGGTCAGCCCCAGCATTTT	CAWSTGTGQPQHF
TRBV11-2	.	TRBJ2-1	TRBD2	TGTGCCAACAGCACTGGTAGCGGGGACCCTTACTACAGTGAGCAGTTCTTC	CANSTGSGDPYYSEQFF
TRBV5-1	.	TRBJ2-5	TRBD1	TGCGCCAGCAGCCAGGGACAGCTACAAGAGACCCAGTACTTC	CASSQGQLQETQYF
TRBV20-1	.	TRBJ1-6	.	TGCAGTGCCACCAGGGATTCACCCCTCCACTTT	CSATRDSPLHF
TRBV14	few	TRBJ1-2	.	TGTGCCAGCAGCCAAGATGATCTTGCAGGGTTGAACTATGGCTACACCTTC	CASSQDDLAGLNYGYTF
TRBV28	.	TRBJ2-3	TRBD2	TGTGTCAGCAGGACCCCTAGTGGGAGGGCCGGGGCAGATACGCAGTATTTT	CVSRTPSGRAGADTQYF
TRBV6-1	few	TRBJ2-3	.	TGTGCCAGCAGGGCTAACACAGATACGCAGTATTTT	CASRANTDTQYF
TRBV19	.	TRBJ2-1	TRBD2	TGTGCCAGTAGTATGGGGGGACTAGCGGGAGGGCCTCTGGATGAGCAGTTCTTC	CASSMGGLAGGPLDEQFF